The clone carrying this T cell receptor beta chain ranks as medium-sized. Its antigen remains unknown. This entry comes from a study of CD8 T cells in ankylosing spondylitis. General study results and limits: Disease-linked clones reportedly showed significant enrichment in matched ankylosing spondylitis synovial fluid. Seven to nine highly homologous variants made up a TCR beta motif that seemed to typify ankylosing spondylitis blood.

The V gene's germline CDR1 is SGDLS and CDR2 YYNGEE. This CDR3 is built from 16 residues. The germline V and J ends were trimmed by 4 bases and 5 bases, with 20 bases remaining between them. TCRdb called the 5' RACE reads again in MiXCR, with one record for every CDR3 protein. The sample contains roughly 14,000 distinct CDR3 sequences, under 3.5% of which appear only once. This chain connects TRBV9 to TRBJ2-3; possibly TRBD2 for D (6 bases). This receptor was obtained from a male donor with ankylosing spondylitis or in good health (not recorded which). The sequenced material came from blood, either unsorted or a sorted T cell fraction (not recorded which). The CDR3 sequence is CASSKISGEVGDTQYF. CDR3 bases: TGTGCCAGCAGCAAGATATCGGGGGAGGTTGGAGATACGCAGTATTTT.